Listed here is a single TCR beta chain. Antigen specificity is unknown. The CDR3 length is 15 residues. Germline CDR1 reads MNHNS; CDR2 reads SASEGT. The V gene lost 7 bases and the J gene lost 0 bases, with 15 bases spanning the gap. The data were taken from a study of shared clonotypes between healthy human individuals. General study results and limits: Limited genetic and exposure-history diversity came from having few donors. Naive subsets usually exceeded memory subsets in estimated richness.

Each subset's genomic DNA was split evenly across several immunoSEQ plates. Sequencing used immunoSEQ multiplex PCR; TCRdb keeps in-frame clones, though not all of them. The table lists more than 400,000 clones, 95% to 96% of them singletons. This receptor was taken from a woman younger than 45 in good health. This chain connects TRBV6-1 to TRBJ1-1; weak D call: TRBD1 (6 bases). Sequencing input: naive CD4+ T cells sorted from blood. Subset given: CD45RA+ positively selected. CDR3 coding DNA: TGTGCCAGCAAGAAACAGGGTCTCGTGAACACTGAAGCTTTCTTT. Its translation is CASKKQGLVNTEAFF.